This T cell receptor beta chain was sequenced during a study of CD8 T cells in ankylosing spondylitis. Study-level findings and limits: Enrichment of disease-linked clones was reportedly significant in matched ankylosing spondylitis synovial fluid.

This clonotype was detected ten times or more. Its antigen is unidentified. With 1 base removed from V and 3 bases from J, the gap between germline ends came to 13 bases. Germline V lookup: CDR1 SGHVS, CDR2 FQNEAQ. This CDR3 has 15 residues. Making use of molecular barcodes, quantitative 5'-RACE generated TCR beta libraries. A single record per CDR3 protein comes from TCRdb applying MiXCR to the 5' RACE reads. Found here are more than 60,000 distinct CDR3 sequences, about 5.2% of them singletons; the top ten hold approximately 2.1%. This TCR was sampled from a male donor with ankylosing spondylitis or in good health (not recorded which). The source material was blood, either unsorted or a sorted T cell fraction (not recorded which). The chain recombines TRBV7-8 with TRBJ2-7, with a weak D call TRBD1 (6 bases). DNA for the CDR3: TGTGCCAGCAGCTTAGTTCCGGGACAATACTACGAGCAGTACTTC. It yields the protein CASSLVPGQYYEQYF. Using reference TRBV7-8 and TRBJ2-7 for the parts outside the CDR3, the full variable domain is GAGVSQSPRYKVAKRGQDVALRCDPISGHVSLFWYQQALGQGPEFLTYFQNEAQLDKSGLPSDRFFAERPEGSVSTLKIQRTQQEDSAVYLCASSLVPGQYYEQYFGPGTRLTVT.